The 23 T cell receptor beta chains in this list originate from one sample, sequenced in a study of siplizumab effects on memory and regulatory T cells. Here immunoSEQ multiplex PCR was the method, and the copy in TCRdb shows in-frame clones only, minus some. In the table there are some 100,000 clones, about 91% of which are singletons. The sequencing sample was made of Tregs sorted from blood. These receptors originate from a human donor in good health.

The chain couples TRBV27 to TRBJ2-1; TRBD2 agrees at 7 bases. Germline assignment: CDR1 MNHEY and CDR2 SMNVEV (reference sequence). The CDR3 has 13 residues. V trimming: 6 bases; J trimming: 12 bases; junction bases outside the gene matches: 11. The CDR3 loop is CASSQSAGVRQFF. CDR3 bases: TGTGCCAGCAGCCAATCGGCGGGAGTAAGGCAGTTCTTC.

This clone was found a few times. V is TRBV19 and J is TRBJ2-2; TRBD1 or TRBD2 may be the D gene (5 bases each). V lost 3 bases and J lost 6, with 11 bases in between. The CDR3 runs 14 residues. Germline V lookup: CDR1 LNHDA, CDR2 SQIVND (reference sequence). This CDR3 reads CASSISRGAGELFF. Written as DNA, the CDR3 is TGTGCCAGTAGTATCAGTCGAGGGGCCGGGGAGCTGTTTTTT.

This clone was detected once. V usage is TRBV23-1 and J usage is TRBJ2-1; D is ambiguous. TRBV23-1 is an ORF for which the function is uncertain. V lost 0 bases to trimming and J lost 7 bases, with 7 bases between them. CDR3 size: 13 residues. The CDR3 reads CASSQSGCNEQFF. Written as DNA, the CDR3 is TGCGCCAGCAGTCAATCGGGGTGTAATGAGCAGTTCTTC.

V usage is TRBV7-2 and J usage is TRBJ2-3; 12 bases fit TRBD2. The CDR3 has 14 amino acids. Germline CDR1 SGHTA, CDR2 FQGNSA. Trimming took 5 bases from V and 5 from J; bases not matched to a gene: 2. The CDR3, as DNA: TGTGCCAGCAGCCTGGGACTAGCGGGAGATACGCAGTATTTT. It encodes CASSLGLAGDTQYF.

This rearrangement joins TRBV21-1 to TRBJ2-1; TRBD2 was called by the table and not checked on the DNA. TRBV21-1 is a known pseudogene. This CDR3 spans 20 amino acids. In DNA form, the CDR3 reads TGTGCCAGCAGCGAAAGCACCCCAGGGTTGCTAGCGGCACAGGACAATGAGCAGTTCTTC. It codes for CASSESTPGLLAAQDNEQFF.

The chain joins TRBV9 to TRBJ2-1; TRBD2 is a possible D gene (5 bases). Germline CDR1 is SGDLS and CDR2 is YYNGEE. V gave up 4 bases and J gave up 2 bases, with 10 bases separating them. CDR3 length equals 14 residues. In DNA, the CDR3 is TGTGCCAGCAGCTTTTCCGGGGCCTACAATGAGCAGTTCTTC. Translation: CASSFSGAYNEQFF.

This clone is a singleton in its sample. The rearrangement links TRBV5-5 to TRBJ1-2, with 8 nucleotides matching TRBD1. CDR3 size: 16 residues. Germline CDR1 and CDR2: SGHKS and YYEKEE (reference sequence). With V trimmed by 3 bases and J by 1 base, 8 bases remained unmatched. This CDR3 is CASSSGQGSRNYGYTF. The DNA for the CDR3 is TGTGCCAGCAGCTCTGGACAGGGATCACGTAACTATGGCTACACCTTC.

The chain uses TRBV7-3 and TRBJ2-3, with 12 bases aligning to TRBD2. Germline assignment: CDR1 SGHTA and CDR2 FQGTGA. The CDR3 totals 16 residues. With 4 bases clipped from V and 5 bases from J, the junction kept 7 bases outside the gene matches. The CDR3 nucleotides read TGTGCCAGCAGCTCAGGACTAGCGGGATTTGGAGATACGCAGTATTTT. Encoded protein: CASSSGLAGFGDTQYF.

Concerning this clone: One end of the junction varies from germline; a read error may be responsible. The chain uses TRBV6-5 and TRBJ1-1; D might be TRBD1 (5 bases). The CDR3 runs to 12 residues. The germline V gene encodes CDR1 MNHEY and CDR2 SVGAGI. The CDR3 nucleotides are TGTGCCAGCAGTACTCAGGGATTGGGGACCCCATTT. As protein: CASSTQGLGTPF.

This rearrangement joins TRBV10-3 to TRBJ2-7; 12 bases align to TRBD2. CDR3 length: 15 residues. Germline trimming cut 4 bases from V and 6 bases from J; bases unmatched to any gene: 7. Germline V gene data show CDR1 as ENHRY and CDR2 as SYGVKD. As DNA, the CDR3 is TGTGCCATCAGTGGACTAGCGGGAGTGGGAGTCGAGCAGTACTTC. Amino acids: CAISGLAGVGVEQYF.

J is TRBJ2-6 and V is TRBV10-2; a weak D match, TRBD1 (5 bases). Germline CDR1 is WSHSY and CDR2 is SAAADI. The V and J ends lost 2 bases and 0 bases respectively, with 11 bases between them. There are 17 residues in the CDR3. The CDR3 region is CASSETGSVSGANVLTF. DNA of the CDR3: TGCGCCAGCAGTGAGACAGGCTCCGTCTCTGGGGCCAACGTCCTGACTTTC.

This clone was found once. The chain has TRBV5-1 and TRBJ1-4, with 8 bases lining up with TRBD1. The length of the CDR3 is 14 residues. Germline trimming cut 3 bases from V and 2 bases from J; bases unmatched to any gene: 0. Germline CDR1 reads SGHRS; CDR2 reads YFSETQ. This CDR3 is CASSSGGTNEKLFF. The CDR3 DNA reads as TGCGCCAGCAGCTCAGGGGGCACTAATGAAAAACTGTTTTTT.

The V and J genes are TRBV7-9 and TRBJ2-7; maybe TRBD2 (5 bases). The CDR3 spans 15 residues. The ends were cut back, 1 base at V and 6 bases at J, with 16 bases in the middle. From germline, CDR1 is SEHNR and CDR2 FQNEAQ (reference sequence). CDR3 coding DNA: TGTGCCAGCAGCTTAGGTCCATCACTAGGGATCGAGCAGTACTTC. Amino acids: CASSLGPSLGIEQYF.

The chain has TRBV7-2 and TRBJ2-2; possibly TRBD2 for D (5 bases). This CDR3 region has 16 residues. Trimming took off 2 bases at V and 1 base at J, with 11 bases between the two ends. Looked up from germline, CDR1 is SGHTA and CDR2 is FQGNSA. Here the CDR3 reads CASSLSATMNTGELFF. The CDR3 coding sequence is TGTGCCAGCAGCTTATCAGCGACTATGAACACCGGGGAGCTGTTTTTT.

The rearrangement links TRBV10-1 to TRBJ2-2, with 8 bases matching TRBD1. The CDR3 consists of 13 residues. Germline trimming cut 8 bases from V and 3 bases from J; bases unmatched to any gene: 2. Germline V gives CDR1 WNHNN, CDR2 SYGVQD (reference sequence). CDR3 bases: TGCGCCAGCTCGGGACAGGACACCGGGGAGCTGTTTTTT. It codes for CASSGQDTGELFF.

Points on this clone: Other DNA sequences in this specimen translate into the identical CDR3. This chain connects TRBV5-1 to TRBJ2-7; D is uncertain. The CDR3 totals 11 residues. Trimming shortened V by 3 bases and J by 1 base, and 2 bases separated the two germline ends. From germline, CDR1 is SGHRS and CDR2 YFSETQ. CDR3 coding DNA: TGCGCCAGCAGCTCTTCCTACGAGCAGTACTTC. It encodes CASSSSYEQYF. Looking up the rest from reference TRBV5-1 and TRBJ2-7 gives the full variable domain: KAGVTQTPRYLIKTRGQQVTLSCSPISGHRSVSWYQQTPGQGLQFLFEYFSETQRNKGNFPGRFSGRQFSNSRSEMNVSTLELGDSALYLCASSSSYEQYFGPGTRLTVT.

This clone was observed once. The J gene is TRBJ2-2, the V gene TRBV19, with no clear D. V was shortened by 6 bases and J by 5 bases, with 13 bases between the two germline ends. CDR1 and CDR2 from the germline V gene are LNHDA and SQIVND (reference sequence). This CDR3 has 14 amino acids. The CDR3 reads CASSTEAGTGELFF. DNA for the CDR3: TGTGCCAGTAGCACCGAAGCTGGGACCGGGGAGCTGTTTTTT.

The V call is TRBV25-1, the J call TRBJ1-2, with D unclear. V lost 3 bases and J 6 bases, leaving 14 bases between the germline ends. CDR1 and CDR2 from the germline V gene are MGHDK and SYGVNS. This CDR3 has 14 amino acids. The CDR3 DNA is TGTGCCAGCAGTGAGTGGCAGTTCCTACATGGCTACACCTTC. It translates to CASSEWQFLHGYTF.

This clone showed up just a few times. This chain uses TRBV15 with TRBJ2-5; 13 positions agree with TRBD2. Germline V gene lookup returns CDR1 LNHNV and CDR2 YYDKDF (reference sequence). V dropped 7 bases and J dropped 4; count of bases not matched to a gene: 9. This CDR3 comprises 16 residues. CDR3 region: CATNEGLAGVGETQYF. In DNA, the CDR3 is TGTGCCACCAACGAAGGACTAGCGGGAGTAGGAGAGACCCAGTACTTC. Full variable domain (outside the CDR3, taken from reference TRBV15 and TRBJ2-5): DAMVIQNPRYQVTQFGKPVTLSCSQTLNHNVMYWYQQKSSQAPKLLFHYYDKDFNNEADTPDNFQSRRPNTSFCFLDIRSPGLGDTAMYLCATNEGLAGVGETQYFGPGTRLLVL.

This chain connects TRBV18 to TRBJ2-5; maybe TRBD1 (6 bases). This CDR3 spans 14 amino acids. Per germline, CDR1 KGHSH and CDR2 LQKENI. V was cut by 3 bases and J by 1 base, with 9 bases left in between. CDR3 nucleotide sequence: TGTGCCAGCTCACCGGGGACACTCCAAGAGACCCAGTACTTC. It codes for CASSPGTLQETQYF.

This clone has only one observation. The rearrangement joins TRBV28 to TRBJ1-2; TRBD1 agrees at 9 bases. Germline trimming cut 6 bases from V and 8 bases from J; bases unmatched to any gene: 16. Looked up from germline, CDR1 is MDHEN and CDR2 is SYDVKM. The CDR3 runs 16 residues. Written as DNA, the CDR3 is TGTGCCAGCAGGCCTGACGGGGACAGGGTTATGAGCGGCTACACCTTC. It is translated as CASRPDGDRVMSGYTF.

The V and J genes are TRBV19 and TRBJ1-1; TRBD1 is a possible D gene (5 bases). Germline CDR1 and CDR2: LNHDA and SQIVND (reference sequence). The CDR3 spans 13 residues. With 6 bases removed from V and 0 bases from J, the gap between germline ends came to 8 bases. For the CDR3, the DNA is TGTGCCAGTAGAAGACAGCTGAACACTGAAGCTTTCTTT. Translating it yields CASRRQLNTEAFF.

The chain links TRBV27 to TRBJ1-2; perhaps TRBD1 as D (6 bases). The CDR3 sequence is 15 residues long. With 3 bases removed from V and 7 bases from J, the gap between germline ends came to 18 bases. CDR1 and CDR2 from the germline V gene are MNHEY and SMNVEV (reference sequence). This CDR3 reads CASSFEEGGIVGYTF. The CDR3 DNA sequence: TGTGCCAGCAGTTTTGAGGAAGGGGGGATTGTTGGCTACACCTTC.